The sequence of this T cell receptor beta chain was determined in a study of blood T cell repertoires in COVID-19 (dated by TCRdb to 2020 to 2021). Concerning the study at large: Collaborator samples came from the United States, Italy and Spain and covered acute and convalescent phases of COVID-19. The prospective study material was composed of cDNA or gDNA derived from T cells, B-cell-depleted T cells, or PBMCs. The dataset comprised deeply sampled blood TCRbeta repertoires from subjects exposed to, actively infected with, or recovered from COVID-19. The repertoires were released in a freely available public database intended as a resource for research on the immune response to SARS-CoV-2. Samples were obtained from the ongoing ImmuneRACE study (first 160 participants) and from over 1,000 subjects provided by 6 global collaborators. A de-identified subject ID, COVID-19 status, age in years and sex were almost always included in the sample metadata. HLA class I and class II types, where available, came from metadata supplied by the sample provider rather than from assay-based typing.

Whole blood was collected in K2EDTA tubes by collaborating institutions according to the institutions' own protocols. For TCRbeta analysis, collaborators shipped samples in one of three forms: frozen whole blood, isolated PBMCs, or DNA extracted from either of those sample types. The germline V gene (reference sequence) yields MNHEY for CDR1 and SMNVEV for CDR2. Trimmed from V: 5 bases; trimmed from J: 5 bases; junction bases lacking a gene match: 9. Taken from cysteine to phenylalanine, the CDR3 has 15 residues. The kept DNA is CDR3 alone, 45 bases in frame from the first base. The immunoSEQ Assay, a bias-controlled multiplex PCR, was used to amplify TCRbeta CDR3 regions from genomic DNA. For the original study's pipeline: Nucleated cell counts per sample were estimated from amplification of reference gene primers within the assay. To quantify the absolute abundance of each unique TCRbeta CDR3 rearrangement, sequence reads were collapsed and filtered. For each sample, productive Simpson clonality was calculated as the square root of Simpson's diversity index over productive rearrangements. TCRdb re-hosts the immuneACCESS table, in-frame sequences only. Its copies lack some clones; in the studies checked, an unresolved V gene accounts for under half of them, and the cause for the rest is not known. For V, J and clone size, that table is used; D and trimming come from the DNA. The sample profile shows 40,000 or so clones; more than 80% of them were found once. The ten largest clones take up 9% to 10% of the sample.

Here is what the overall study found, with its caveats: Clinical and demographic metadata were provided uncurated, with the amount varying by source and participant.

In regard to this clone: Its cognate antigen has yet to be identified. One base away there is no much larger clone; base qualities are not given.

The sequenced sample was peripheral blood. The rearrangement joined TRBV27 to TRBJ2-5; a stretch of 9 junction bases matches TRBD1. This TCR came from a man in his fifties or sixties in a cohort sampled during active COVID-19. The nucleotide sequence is TGTGCCAGCAGTGCCCGGGACAGGGTGTATGAGACCCAGTACTTC. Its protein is CASSARDRVYETQYF.